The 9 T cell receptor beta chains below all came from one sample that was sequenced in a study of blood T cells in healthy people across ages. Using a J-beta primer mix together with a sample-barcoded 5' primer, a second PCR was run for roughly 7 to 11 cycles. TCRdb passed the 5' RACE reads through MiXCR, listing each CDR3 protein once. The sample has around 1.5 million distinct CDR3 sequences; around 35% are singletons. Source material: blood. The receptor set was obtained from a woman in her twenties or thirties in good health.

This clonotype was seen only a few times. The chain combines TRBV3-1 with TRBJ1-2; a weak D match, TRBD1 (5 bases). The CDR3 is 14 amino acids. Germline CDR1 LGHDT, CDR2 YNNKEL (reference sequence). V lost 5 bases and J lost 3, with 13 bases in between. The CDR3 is CASSSAGRYYGYTF. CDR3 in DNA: TGTGCCAGCAGCTCGGCAGGGCGGTACTATGGCTACACCTTC.

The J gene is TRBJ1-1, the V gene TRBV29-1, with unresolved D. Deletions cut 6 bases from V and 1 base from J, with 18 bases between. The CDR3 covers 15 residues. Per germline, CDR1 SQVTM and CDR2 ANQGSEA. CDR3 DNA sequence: TGCAGCGTGGGGAGTGTAAGACGAACGAACACTGAAGCTTTCTTT. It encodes CSVGSVRRTNTEAFF.

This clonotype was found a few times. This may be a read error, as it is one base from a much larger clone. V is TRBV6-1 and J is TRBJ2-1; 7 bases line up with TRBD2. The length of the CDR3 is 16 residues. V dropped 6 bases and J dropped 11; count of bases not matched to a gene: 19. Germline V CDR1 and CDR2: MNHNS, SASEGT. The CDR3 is CASSGKLASKRDKQFF. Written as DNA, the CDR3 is TGTGCCAGCAGCGGGAAACTAGCGAGCAAAAGGGATAAGCAGTTCTTC.

This CDR3 reads CASSQDNSGWVNEQFF. In DNA form, the CDR3 reads TGTGCCAGCAGCCAGGATAATAGCGGGTGGGTCAATGAGCAGTTCTTC. The genes are TRBV3-1 and TRBJ2-1; TRBD2 aligns across 7 bases. This CDR3 is built from 16 residues. Germline V CDR1 and CDR2: LGHDT, YNNKEL (reference sequence). The ends lost 3 bases at V and 6 bases at J; junction bases unmatched: 11.

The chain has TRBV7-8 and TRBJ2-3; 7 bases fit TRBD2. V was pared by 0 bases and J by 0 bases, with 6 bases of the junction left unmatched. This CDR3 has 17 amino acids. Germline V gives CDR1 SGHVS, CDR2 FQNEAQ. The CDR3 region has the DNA TGTGCCAGCAGCTTAGCGCACGGGGGGTCTAGCACAGATACGCAGTATTTT. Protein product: CASSLAHGGSSTDTQYF.

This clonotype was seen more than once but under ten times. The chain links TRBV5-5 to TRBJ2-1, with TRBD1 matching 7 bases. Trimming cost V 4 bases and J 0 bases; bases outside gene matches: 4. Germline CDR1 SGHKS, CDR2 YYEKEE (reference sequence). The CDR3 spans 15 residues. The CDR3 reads CASSPTGDSYNEQFF. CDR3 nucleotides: TGTGCCAGCAGCCCAACAGGGGACTCCTACAATGAGCAGTTCTTC. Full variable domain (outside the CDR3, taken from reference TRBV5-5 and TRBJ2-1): DAGVTQSPTHLIKTRGQQVTLRCSPISGHKSVSWYQQVLGQGPQFIFQYYEKEERGRGNFPDRFSARQFPNYSSELNVNALLLGDSALYLCASSPTGDSYNEQFFGPGTRLTVL.

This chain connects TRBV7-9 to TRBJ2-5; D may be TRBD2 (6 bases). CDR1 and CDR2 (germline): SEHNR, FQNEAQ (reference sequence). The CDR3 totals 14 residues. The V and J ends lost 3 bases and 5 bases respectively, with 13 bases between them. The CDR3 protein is CASSLGLEDETQYF. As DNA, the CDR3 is TGTGCCAGCAGCTTGGGACTGGAGGATGAGACCCAGTACTTC.

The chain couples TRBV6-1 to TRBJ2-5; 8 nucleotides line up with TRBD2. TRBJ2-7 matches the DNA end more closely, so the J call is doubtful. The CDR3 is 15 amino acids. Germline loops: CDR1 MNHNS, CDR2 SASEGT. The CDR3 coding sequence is TGTGCCAGCAGTGGTTTTAGCGGGACTCCCCTCGAGCAGTACTTC. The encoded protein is CASSGFSGTPLEQYF.

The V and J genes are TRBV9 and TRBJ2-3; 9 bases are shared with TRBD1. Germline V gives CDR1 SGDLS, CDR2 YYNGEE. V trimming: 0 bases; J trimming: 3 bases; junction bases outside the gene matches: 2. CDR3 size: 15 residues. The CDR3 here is CASSVDRGPTDTQYF. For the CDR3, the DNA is TGTGCCAGCAGCGTAGACAGGGGGCCAACAGATACGCAGTATTTT.